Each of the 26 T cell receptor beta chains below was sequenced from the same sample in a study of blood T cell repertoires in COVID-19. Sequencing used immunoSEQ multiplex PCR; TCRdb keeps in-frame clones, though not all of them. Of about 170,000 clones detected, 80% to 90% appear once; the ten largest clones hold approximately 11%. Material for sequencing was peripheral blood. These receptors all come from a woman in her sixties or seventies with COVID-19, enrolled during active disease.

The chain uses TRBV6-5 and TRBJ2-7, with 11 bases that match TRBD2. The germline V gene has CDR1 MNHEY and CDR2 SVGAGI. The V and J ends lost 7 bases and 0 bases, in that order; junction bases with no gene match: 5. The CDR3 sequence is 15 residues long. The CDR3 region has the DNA TGTGCCAGCACCCGGACTAGCGGGTTCTCCTACGAGCAGTACTTC. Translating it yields CASTRTSGFSYEQYF.

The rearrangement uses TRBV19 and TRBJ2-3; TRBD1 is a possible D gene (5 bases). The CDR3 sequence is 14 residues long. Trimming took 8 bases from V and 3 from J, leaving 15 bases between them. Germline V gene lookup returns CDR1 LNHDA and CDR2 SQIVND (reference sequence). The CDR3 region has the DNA TGTGCCAGTTTGGACAACAGAAGGACAGATACGCAGTATTTT. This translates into CASLDNRRTDTQYF.

CDR3 sequence reads: CASSPGTSGVNEQFF. As DNA, the CDR3 is TGCGCCAGCAGCCCAGGGACTAGCGGTGTGAATGAGCAGTTCTTC. The chain employs TRBV4-3 and TRBJ2-1, with 11 bases identical to TRBD2. CDR1 LGHNA and CDR2 YSLEER come from the germline V gene. The CDR3 extends over 15 amino acids. V dropped 4 bases and J dropped 7; count of bases not matched to a gene: 6.

The CDR3 DNA reads as TGTGCCAGCAGCTTATTTGGGGAGAGTAGTGAAAAACTGTTTTTT. As protein: CASSLFGESSEKLFF. This sequence joins TRBV7-6 and TRBJ1-4; D gene unclear. Germline-derived CDR1 and CDR2 are SGHVS and FNYEAQ. The CDR3 is made up of 15 amino acids. V was clipped by 2 bases and J by 7 bases, with 14 bases between them. Drawing the rest from reference TRBV7-6 and TRBJ1-4, the complete variable domain is GAGVSQSPRYKVTKRGQDVALRCDPISGHVSLYWYRQALGQGPEFLTYFNYEAQQDKSGLPNDRFSAERPEGSISTLTIQRTEQRDSAMYRCASSLFGESSEKLFFGSGTQLSVL.

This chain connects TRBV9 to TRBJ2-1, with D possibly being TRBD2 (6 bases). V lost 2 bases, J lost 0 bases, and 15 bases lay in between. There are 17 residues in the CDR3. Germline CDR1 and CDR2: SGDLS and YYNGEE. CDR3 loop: CASSVSVLAPSYNEQFF. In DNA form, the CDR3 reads TGTGCCAGCAGCGTCTCAGTCCTAGCGCCCTCCTACAATGAGCAGTTCTTC.

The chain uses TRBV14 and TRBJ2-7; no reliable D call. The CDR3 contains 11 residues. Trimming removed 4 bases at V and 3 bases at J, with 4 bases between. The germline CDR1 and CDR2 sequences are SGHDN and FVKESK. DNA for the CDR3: TGTGCCAGCAGCCTAAACTACGAGCAGTACTTC. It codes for CASSLNYEQYF.

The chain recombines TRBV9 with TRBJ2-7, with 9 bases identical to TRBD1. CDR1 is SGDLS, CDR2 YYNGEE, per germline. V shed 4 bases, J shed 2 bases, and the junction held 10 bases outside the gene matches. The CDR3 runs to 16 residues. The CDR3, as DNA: TGTGCCAGCAGCCCTACAGGGGGCTTTATCCCCTACGAGCAGTACTTC. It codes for CASSPTGGFIPYEQYF.

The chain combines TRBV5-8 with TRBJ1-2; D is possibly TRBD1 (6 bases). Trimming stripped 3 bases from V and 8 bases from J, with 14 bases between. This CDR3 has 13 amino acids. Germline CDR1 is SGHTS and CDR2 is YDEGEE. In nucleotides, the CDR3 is TGTGCCAGCAGCTGGGGGCAGGGTCGGGGCTACACCTTC. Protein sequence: CASSWGQGRGYTF.

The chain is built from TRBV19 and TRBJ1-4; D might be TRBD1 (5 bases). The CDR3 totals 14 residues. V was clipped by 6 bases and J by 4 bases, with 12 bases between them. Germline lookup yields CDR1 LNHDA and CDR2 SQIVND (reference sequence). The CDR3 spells CASSLTVINEKLFF. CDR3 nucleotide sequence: TGTGCCAGTAGCCTGACAGTAATTAATGAAAAACTGTTTTTT. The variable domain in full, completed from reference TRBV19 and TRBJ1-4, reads DGGITQSPKYLFRKEGQNVTLSCEQNLNHDAMYWYRQDPGQGLRLIYYSQIVNDFQKGDIAEGYSVSREKKESFPLTVTSAQKNPTAFYLCASSLTVINEKLFFGSGTQLSVL.

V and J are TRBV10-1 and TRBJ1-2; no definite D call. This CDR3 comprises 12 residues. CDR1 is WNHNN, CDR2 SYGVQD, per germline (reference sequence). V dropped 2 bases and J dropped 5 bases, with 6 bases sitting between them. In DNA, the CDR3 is TGCGCCAGCAGTGAGCGTCCGTATGGCTACACCTTC. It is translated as CASSERPYGYTF.

CDR3 coding DNA: TGTGCCAGCAGTTGGGGACAGGGATACGGCTACACCTTC. Translation: CASSWGQGYGYTF. V and J are TRBV27 and TRBJ1-2, with TRBD1 matching over 9 bases. Germline assignment: CDR1 MNHEY and CDR2 SMNVEV (reference sequence). Trimming at V came to 4 bases and at J to 8 bases, leaving 5 bases not matched to a gene. CDR3 length equals 13 residues.

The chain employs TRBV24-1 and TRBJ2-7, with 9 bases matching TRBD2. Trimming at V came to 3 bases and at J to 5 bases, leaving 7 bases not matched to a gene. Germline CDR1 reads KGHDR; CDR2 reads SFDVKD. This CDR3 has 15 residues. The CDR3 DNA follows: TGTGCCACCAGTGATAGAGCGGGAGGTCATAACGAGCAGTACTTC. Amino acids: CATSDRAGGHNEQYF.

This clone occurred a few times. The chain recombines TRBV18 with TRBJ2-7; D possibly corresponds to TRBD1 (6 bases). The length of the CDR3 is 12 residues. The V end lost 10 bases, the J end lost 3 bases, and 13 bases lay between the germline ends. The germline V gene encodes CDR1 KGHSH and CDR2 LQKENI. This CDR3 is CATGQSNYEQYF. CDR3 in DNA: TGTGCCACCGGACAGTCTAACTACGAGCAGTACTTC.

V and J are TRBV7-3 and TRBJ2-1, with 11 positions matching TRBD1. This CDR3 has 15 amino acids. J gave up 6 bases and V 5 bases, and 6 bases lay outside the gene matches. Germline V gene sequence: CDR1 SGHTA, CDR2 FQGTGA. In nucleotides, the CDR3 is TGTGCCAGCAGCGTCGGGACAGGGGGAGTCAATGAGCAGTTCTTC. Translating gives CASSVGTGGVNEQFF.

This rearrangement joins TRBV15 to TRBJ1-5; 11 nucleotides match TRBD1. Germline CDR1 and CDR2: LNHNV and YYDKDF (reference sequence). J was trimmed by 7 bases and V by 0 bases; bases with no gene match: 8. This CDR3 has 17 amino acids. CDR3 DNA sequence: TGTGCCACCAGCAGAGAGAGGGACAGGGGGTTTTGGCAGCCCCAGCATTTT. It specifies CATSRERDRGFWQPQHF.

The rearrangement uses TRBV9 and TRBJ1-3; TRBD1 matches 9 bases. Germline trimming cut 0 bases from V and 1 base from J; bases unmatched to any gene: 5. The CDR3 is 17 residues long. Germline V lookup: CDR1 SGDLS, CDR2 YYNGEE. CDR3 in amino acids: CASSVDPGTGSGNTIYF. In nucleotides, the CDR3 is TGTGCCAGCAGCGTAGACCCCGGGACAGGGTCTGGAAACACCATATATTTT.

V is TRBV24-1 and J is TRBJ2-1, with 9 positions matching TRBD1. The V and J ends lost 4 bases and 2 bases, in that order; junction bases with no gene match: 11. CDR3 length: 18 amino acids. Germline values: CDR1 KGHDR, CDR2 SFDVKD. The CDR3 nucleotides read TGTGCCACCAGTGACACTACAGTCCGGGACAGGGCCTACAATGAGCAGTTCTTC. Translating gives CATSDTTVRDRAYNEQFF.

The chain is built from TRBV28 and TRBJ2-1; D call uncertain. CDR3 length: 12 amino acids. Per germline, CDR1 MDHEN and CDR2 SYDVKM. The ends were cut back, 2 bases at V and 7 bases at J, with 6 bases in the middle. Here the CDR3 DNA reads TGTGCCAGCAGTTTACTTCTGAATGAGCAGTTCTTC. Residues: CASSLLLNEQFF. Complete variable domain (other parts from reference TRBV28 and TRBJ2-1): DVKVTQSSRYLVKRTGEKVFLECVQDMDHENMFWYRQDPGLGLRLIYFSYDVKMKEKGDIPEGYSVSREKKERFSLILESASTNQTSMYLCASSLLLNEQFFGPGTRLTVL.

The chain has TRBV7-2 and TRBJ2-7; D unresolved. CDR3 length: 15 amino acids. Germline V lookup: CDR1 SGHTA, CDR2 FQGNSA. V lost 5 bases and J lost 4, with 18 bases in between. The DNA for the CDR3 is TGTGCCAGCAGCCCACAGACCGACGCCACGTACGAGCAGTACTTC. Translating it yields CASSPQTDATYEQYF.

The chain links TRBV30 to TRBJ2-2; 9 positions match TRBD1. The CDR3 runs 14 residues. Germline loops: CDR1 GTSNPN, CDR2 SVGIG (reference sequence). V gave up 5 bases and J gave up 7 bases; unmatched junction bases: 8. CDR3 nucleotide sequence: TGTGCCTGGGCACAGGGGGCAGAGGTCGGGGAGCTGTTTTTT. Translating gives CAWAQGAEVGELFF.

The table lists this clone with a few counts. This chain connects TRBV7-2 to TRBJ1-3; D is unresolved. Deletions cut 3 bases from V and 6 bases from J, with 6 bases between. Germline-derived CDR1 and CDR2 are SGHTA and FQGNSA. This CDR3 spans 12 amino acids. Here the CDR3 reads CASSFRSNTIYF. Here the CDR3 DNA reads TGTGCCAGCAGCTTCAGGTCAAACACCATATATTTT.

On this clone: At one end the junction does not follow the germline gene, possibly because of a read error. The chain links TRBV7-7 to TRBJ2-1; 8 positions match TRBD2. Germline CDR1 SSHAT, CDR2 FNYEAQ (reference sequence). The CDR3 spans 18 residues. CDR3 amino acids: CASSLVVGDGRAGNEQFF. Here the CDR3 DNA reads TGTGCTAGCAGCTTAGTAGTGGGAGACGGGAGGGCCGGGAATGAGCAGTTCTTC.

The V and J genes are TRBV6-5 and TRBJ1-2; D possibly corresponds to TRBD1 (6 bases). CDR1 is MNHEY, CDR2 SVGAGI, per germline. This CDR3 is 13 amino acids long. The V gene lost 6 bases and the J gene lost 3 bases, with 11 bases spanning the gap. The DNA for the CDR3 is TGTGCCAGCAGGGAGACAGGCTACTATGGCTACACCTTC. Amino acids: CASRETGYYGYTF.

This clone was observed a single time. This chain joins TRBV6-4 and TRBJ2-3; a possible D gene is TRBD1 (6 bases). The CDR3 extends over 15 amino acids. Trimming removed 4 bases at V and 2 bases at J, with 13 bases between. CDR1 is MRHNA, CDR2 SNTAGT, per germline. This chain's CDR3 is CASSVGTSNTDTQYF. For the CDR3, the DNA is TGTGCCAGCAGTGTTGGGACAAGTAACACAGATACGCAGTATTTT.

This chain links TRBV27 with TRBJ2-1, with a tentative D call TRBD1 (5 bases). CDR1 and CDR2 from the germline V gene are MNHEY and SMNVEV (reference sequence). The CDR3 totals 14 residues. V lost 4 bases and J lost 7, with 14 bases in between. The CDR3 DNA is TGTGCCAGCAGTTACGGGCAGGGTAAGAATGAGCAGTTCTTC. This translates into CASSYGQGKNEQFF.

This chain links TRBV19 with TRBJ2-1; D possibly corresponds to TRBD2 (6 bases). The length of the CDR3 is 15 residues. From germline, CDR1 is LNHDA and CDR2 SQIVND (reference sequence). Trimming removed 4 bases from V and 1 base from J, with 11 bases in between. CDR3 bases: TGTGCCAGTAGTAATCGTGGGACTTCCTACAATGAGCAGTTCTTC. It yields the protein CASSNRGTSYNEQFF.